These T cell receptor beta chains were read from a single sample in a study of blood T cells in healthy people across ages. Via MiXCR, TCRdb re-called the 5' RACE reads, giving one row per CDR3 protein. The table records 650,000 to 800,000 distinct CDR3 sequences, under 55% of them present only once. Input material: blood. The receptors were sampled from a man aged 60 to 75 in good health. Both conserved end residues are part of each CDR3. A D gene is named only where the DNA matches it firmly. Clone size appears in some rows only: once, few, many, or a class for an expanded clone.

>TRBD1|NA|TRBV25-1|TRBJ1-2|14
TGTGCCAGCAGTGACCCGGGACAGGGACTTGGCTACACCTTC
CASSDPGQGLGYTF
>NA|NA|TRBV7-9|TRBJ1-2|14
TGTGCCAGCAGCACAGATCAACAGGGATATGGCTACACCTTC
CASSTDQQGYGYTF
>NA|few|TRBV27|TRBJ2-4|17
TGTGCCAGCAGTCAACCTCTTGGTCAGGGGTTTCGAAACATTCAGTACTTC
CASSQPLGQGFRNIQYF
>NA|NA|TRBV12-3/TRBV12-4|TRBJ1-2|13
TGTGCCAGCAGTTTGGACGGGCACGGTGGCTACACCTTC
CASSLDGHGGYTF
>TRBD1|NA|TRBV3-1|TRBJ1-2|15
TGTGCCAGCAGCGCTAGGGGACAGGGTGACTATGGCTACACCTTC
CASSARGQGDYGYTF
>NA|NA|TRBV2|TRBJ2-3|16
TGTGCCAGCATGGGGTTCCCGGCCTCTAGCACAGATACGCAGTATTTT
CASMGFPASSTDTQYF
>NA|NA|TRBV11-2|TRBJ2-3|15
TGTGCCAGCAGCTTAGTGGGGGTCTTCACAGATACGCAGTATTTT
CASSLVGVFTDTQYF
>NA|few|TRBV6-5|TRBJ1-2|16
TGTGCCAGCAGTTCCAGAGAGACAGGAGGGGGCTATGGCTACACCTTC
CASSSRETGGGYGYTF
>TRBD2|NA|TRBV20-1|TRBJ2-3|15
TGCAGTGCTAGGAAGTTCGGGACTAGCGTTGATACGCAGTATTTT
CSARKFGTSVDTQYF
>TRBD1|NA|TRBV9|TRBJ2-1|16
TGTGCCAGCAGCGTTCAAACAGGGGGCTCCTACAATGAGCAGTTCTTC
CASSVQTGGSYNEQFF
>NA|once|TRBV7-9|TRBJ1-4|12
TGTGCCAGCAGTATTGGAGGTGAAAAACTGTTTTTT
CASSIGGEKLFF
>TRBD1|NA|TRBV5-1|TRBJ2-5|15
TGCGCCAGCAGCGGCGACAGGGGATTCTCAGAGACCCAGTACTTC
CASSGDRGFSETQYF
>NA|few|TRBV6-5|TRBJ2-1|14
TGTGCCAGCAGTATCCGGGAATCCTACAATGAGCAGTTCTTC
CASSIRESYNEQFF
>NA|NA|TRBV13|TRBJ2-1|15
TGTGCCAGCACCGGAACGAAAAGCTCCTACAATGAGCAGTTCTTC
CASTGTKSSYNEQFF
>TRBD2|few|TRBV3-1|TRBJ2-7|21
TGTGCCAGCAGCCATGTAAATTCGCGTAGGCTAGCGGTACCGAGCTCCTACGAGCAGTACTTC
CASSHVNSRRLAVPSSYEQYF
>NA|few|TRBV20-1|TRBJ2-7|16
TGCAGTGCTAGAGAGGTTCCCCAGGGCAGGTCCTACGAGCAGTACTTC
CSAREVPQGRSYEQYF
>NA|NA|TRBV25-1|TRBJ2-7|13
TGTGCCAGCACAGGGGCTACAGCCTACGAGCAGTACTTC
CASTGATAYEQYF
>NA|few|TRBV6-7|TRBJ2-5|14
TGTGCCAGCAGTTACTTTGGTCTGGGGGAGACCCAGTACTTC
CASSYFGLGETQYF
>NA|NA|TRBV5-1|TRBJ2-7|14
TGCGCCAGCAGCTTGGATCCAGGGCGGGGCGAGCAGTACTTC
CASSLDPGRGEQYF
>NA|NA|TRBV29-1|TRBJ1-2|13
TGCAGCATACGGGGGGCAGATAACTATGGCTACACCTTC
CSIRGADNYGYTF
>NA|few|TRBV7-9|TRBJ2-5|15
TGTGCCAGCAGCTTTGGGGGGCGACCTCAAGAGACCCAGTACTTC
CASSFGGRPQETQYF
>NA|NA|TRBV21-1|TRBJ2-7|13
TGTGCCAGCAGCCGGAGGGAGTCCTACGAGCAGTACTTC
CASSRRESYEQYF
>NA|NA|TRBV7-2|TRBJ1-5|17
TGTGCCAGCAGCTTAGGAGCAGGGCAGGGGAGAAATCAGCCCCAGCATTTT
CASSLGAGQGRNQPQHF
>NA|NA|TRBV5-1|TRBJ2-7|13
TGCGCCAGCCGCCGGGACGTAACCTACGAGCAGTACTTC
CASRRDVTYEQYF
>TRBD1|NA|TRBV7-2|TRBJ2-6|17
TGTGCCAGCAGCCGACAGGGTAGGCACTCTGGGGCCAACGTCCTGACTTTC
CASSRQGRHSGANVLTF
>TRBD2|NA|TRBV4-3|TRBJ2-5|17
TGCGCCAGCAGCCAAGGGACTAGCGGGGGGGCCTGGGAGACCCAGTACTTC
CASSQGTSGGAWETQYF
>TRBD1|NA|TRBV11-2|TRBJ1-1|15
TGTGCCAGCAGCCAACGGACAGGGTTTCGTGGCGAAGCTTTCTTT
CASSQRTGFRGEAFF
>NA|NA|TRBV6-2/TRBV6-3|TRBJ2-3|12
TGTGCCAGCAGTTACTCGTTTGCTACGCAGTATTTT
CASSYSFATQYF
>TRBD2|NA|TRBV7-2|TRBJ2-7|15
TGTGCCAGCAGCTTAGGACTAGCGGCGGGAGGCGAGCAGTACTTC
CASSLGLAAGGEQYF
>TRBD1|NA|TRBV7-9|TRBJ1-2|16
TGTGCCAGCAGCTTAGGATGGACAGGGGGCAACTATGGCTACACCTTC
CASSLGWTGGNYGYTF
>NA|few|TRBV6-2/TRBV6-3|TRBJ1-6|12
TGTGCCAGCAGTTACTCGAGTTCACCCCTCCACTTT
CASSYSSSPLHF
>NA|NA|TRBV12-3/TRBV12-4|TRBJ2-1|15
TGTGCCAGCAGTTTCCAGGCTGCTTCTCTCAATGGGCAGTTCTTC
CASSFQAASLNGQFF
>NA|NA|TRBV11-1|TRBJ1-5|17
TGTGCCAGCAGCCCGCTGGGGGGGCTTACCCTCAATCAGCCCCAGCATTTT
CASSPLGGLTLNQPQHF
>NA|NA|TRBV2|TRBJ2-1|14
TGTGCCAGCAGCCGCACTCGCGGCAACAATGAGCAGTTCTTC
CASSRTRGNNEQFF
>NA|few|TRBV20-1|TRBJ1-2|12
TGCAGTGCGATAAACCCCCACGATGGCTACACCTTC
CSAINPHDGYTF
>NA|NA|TRBV30|TRBJ2-3|14
TGTGCCTGGAGTGTTAGCGGACGCACAGATACGCAGTATTTT
CAWSVSGRTDTQYF
>NA|few|TRBV7-2|TRBJ2-6|14
TGTGCCAGCAGCTTAAAGGGGGTAGCGAACGTCCTGACTTTC
CASSLKGVANVLTF
>NA|NA|TRBV6-5|TRBJ1-4|14
TGTGCCAGCAGTTACTCGTTGCGGGGCGAAAAACTGTTTTTT
CASSYSLRGEKLFF
>NA|NA|TRBV5-1|TRBJ1-5|15
TGCGCCAGCAGCTTGGGAGACGGATCCAATCAGCCCCAGCATTTT
CASSLGDGSNQPQHF
>TRBD1|once|TRBV27|TRBJ1-6|13
TGTGCCAGCAGCCGACAGGGACGCTCACCCCTCCACTTT
CASSRQGRSPLHF
>TRBD1|NA|TRBV6-2/TRBV6-3|TRBJ1-2|15
TGTGCCAGCAGTGCGCCCCGGGGACAGAACTATGGCTACACCTTC
CASSAPRGQNYGYTF
>TRBD2|NA|TRBV7-9|TRBJ2-1|15
TGTGCCAGCAGACCGCTAGCGGGCTCCTACAATGAGCAGTTCTTC
CASRPLAGSYNEQFF
>TRBD1|NA|TRBV5-1|TRBJ2-3|18
TGCGCCAGCAGCTATGGCGGGGCCGCAGGGGGCGAGACAGATACGCAGTATTTT
CASSYGGAAGGETDTQYF
>TRBD1|NA|TRBV7-2|TRBJ1-1|13
TGTGCCAGCAGCCCGACAGGGATCAAAGAAGCTTTCTTT
CASSPTGIKEAFF
>NA|NA|TRBV12-3/TRBV12-4|TRBJ1-5|13
TGTGCCAGCACCACAGGTTACAATCAGCCCCAGCATTTT
CASTTGYNQPQHF
>NA|NA|TRBV12-3/TRBV12-4|TRBJ2-5|10
TGTGCCAGCGGGGCAGAGACCCAGTACTTC
CASGAETQYF
>NA|NA|TRBV7-2|TRBJ2-3|12
TGTGCCAGCAGCGCTTACGGAGATACGCAGTATTTT
CASSAYGDTQYF
>NA|few|TRBV6-2/TRBV6-3|TRBJ1-5|13
TGTGCCAGCAGAGCACAGGGCCATCAGCCCCAGCATTTT
CASRAQGHQPQHF
>TRBD1|NA|TRBV10-3|TRBJ2-4|16
TGTGCCATCAGTGAGTCCCCCACAGGGGGCAAAAACATTCAGTACTTC
CAISESPTGGKNIQYF
>NA|few|TRBV14|TRBJ1-1|12
TGTGCCAGCAGCCCAGGGTTCACTGAAGCTTTCTTT
CASSPGFTEAFF
>TRBD1|NA|TRBV27|TRBJ2-7|15
TGTGCCAGCACCTCCCACAGGGGCTCACTCTACGAGCAGTACTTC
CASTSHRGSLYEQYF
>TRBD1|many|TRBV20-1|TRBJ2-5|13
TGCAGTGCTAGAGAACAGGGGAGTGAGACCCAGTACTTC
CSAREQGSETQYF
>NA|few|TRBV7-2|TRBJ1-6|16
TGTGCCAGCAGCTTGGGAGGGACTATGAATAATTCACCCCTCCACTTT
CASSLGGTMNNSPLHF
>NA|NA|TRBV20-1|TRBJ2-4|12
TGCAGTGCTAGAGCTCCTGATAACGCGCAGTACTTC
CSARAPDNAQYF
>NA|NA|TRBV12-3/TRBV12-4|TRBJ1-6|15
TGTGCCAGCAGTTTAGTCCAGGGAGCGGGATCACCCCTCCACTTT
CASSLVQGAGSPLHF
>NA|NA|TRBV27|TRBJ2-7|15
TGTGCCAGCCCAAAGGAAACCCTGGGGTCAGACGAGCAGTACTTC
CASPKETLGSDEQYF
>TRBD2|NA|TRBV29-1|TRBJ2-2|16
TGCAGCGTTGAATGGAGCGGGGGGCACCTCACCGGGGAGCTGTTTTTT
CSVEWSGGHLTGELFF